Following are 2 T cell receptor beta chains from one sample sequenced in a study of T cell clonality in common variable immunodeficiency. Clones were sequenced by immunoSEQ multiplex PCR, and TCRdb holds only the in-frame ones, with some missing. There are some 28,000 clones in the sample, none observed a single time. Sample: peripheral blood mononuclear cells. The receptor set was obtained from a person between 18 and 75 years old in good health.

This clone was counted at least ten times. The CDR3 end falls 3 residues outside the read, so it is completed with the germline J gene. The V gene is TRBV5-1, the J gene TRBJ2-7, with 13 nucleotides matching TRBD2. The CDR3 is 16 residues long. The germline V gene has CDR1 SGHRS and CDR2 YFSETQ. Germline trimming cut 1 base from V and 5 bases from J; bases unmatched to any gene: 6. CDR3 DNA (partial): TGCGCCAGCAGCTTGAACGCCGGACTAGCGGGGGACGAG. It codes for CASSLNAGLAGDE. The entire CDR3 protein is CASSLNAGLAGDEQYF.

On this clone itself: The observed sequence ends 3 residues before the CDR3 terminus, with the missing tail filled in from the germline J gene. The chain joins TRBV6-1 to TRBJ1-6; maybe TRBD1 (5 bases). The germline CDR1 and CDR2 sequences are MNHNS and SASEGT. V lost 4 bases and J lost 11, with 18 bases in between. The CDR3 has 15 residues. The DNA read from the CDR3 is TGTGCCAGCAGTGGGGTAACGGACGGGGGAACACCC. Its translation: CASSGVTDGGTP. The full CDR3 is CASSGVTDGGTPLHF.